Each of the 27 T cell receptor beta chains below was sequenced from the same sample in a study of early T cells in non-severe SARS-CoV-2 infection (dated by TCRdb to 2020 to 2023). The method behind the library was 5' RACE. The sample was run on a NextSeq 500. TCRdb reworked the public reads: Q25 trimming with fastp, MiXCR clone assembly, productive beta chains retained. Rows with one shared CDR3 protein collapse into an entry with the most common genes and DNA. The sample yields approximately 52,000 distinct CDR3 sequences; around 8% were counted once. 4% to 5.5% of the sample rests with the top ten. The sequenced material came from whole blood. The receptor set was obtained from an adult who was a healthcare worker with PCR-confirmed SARS-CoV-2 infection or an uninfected control (not recorded which).

This clonotype was seen a handful of times. The chain employs TRBV10-3 and TRBJ1-2; D call uncertain. Per germline, CDR1 ENHRY and CDR2 SYGVKD. The CDR3 is made up of 12 amino acids. Trimming shortened V by 4 bases and J by 8 bases, and 11 bases separated the two germline ends. CDR3 sequence reads: CAISGGRGGYTF. CDR3 in DNA: TGTGCCATCAGTGGAGGGAGAGGCGGCTACACCTTC.

This clonotype was counted a few times. The gene calls are TRBV9 and TRBJ2-3, with D uncertain. This CDR3 region has 12 residues. CDR1 SGDLS and CDR2 YYNGEE come from the germline V gene. Trimming stripped 3 bases from V and 10 bases from J, with 12 bases between. CDR3 nucleotides: TGTGCCAGCAGCGGTACGGATTTATCGCAGTATTTT. Residues: CASSGTDLSQYF.

In its sample, this clonotype was seen a few times. The chain recombines TRBV10-3 with TRBJ1-1; TRBD1 aligns across 9 bases. With V trimmed by 5 bases and J by 6 bases, 10 bases remained unmatched. The CDR3 is 15 amino acids. CDR1 and CDR2 from the germline V gene are ENHRY and SYGVKD. This CDR3 reads CAISHPGTGSSEAFF. In DNA form, the CDR3 reads TGTGCCATCAGTCATCCCGGGACAGGGTCGTCTGAAGCTTTCTTT.

This clonotype appeared many times. J is TRBJ1-2 and V is TRBV18; D is ambiguous. Looked up from germline, CDR1 is KGHSH and CDR2 is LQKENI. Trimming pared 3 bases from V and 6 bases from J, leaving 11 bases between. The CDR3 spans 13 residues. CDR3 loop: CASSPRTEDGYTF. The CDR3 region has the DNA TGTGCCAGCTCACCCCGGACGGAAGATGGCTACACCTTC.

The chain joins TRBV10-3 to TRBJ2-7; 8 nucleotides align to TRBD2. Germline V lookup: CDR1 ENHRY, CDR2 SYGVKD. The CDR3 has 15 amino acids. Trimming at V came to 3 bases and at J to 1 base, leaving 5 bases not matched to a gene. The DNA for the CDR3 is TGTGCCATCAGTGACGGGGGGGACGGTTCCTACGAGCAGTACTTC. It specifies CAISDGGDGSYEQYF.

There are a few counts of this clonotype. The chain joins TRBV6-1 to TRBJ2-7; 14 bases are a match to TRBD2. Trimming took 3 bases from V and 2 from J; bases not matched to a gene: 3. CDR1 and CDR2 from the germline V gene are MNHNS and SASEGT. The CDR3 is 16 amino acids. The CDR3 nucleotides are TGTGCCAGCAGTGAGGGACTAGCGGGGGACACCTACGAGCAGTACTTC. As protein: CASSEGLAGDTYEQYF.

This clonotype was counted only a few times. This chain connects TRBV27 to TRBJ1-2; no firm D call. The CDR3 length is 14 residues. In germline, CDR1 is MNHEY, CDR2 SMNVEV (reference sequence). Trimming shortened V by 8 bases and J by 4 bases, and 17 bases separated the two germline ends. CDR3 amino acids: CASHSLRVGYGYTF. The CDR3 DNA is TGTGCCAGCCACTCTCTAAGGGTGGGCTATGGCTACACCTTC.

This clonotype was counted ten times or more. The J gene is TRBJ2-2, the V gene TRBV5-6; tentative D call: TRBD2 (6 bases). V was shortened by 0 bases and J by 7 bases, with 7 bases between the two germline ends. The CDR3 runs 13 residues. Germline CDR1 reads SGHDT; CDR2 reads YYEEEE. CDR3 in amino acids: CASSLGGVGELFF. The CDR3 nucleotides read TGTGCCAGCAGCTTGGGCGGGGTCGGGGAGCTGTTTTTT.

In this sample, this clonotype turned up a few times. The rearrangement links TRBV7-2 to TRBJ2-7; 9 nucleotides align to TRBD1. Germline lookup yields CDR1 SGHTA and CDR2 FQGNSA. The CDR3 is made up of 15 amino acids. The V and J ends lost 4 bases and 3 bases, in that order; junction bases with no gene match: 7. CDR3 amino acids: CASSSGQGGFYEQYF. The CDR3 bases are TGTGCCAGCAGCTCGGGACAGGGAGGGTTCTACGAGCAGTACTTC.

The CDR3 bases are TGTGCCAGCAGCCAAGAAACAGGGGCGGGAAGAGGCGATACGCAGTATTTT. This encodes CASSQETGAGRGDTQYF. This sequence joins TRBV3-1 and TRBJ2-3; TRBD1 might be the D (7 bases). Germline V gene sequence: CDR1 LGHDT, CDR2 YNNKEL (reference sequence). This CDR3 is built from 17 residues. Trimming stripped 0 bases from V and 6 bases from J, with 19 bases between.

In this sample, this clonotype turned up many times. The chain combines TRBV29-1 with TRBJ2-7, with D unclear. V was shortened by 7 bases and J by 5 bases, with 12 bases between the two germline ends. This CDR3 is built from 11 residues. Germline V gene data show CDR1 as SQVTM and CDR2 as ANQGSEA. CDR3 in amino acids: CSASSRDEQYF. In nucleotides, the CDR3 is TGCAGCGCCTCATCACGGGACGAGCAGTACTTC.

This clonotype was seen only a few times. The CDR3 DNA sequence: TGCGCCAGCAGCCAAGAAGCCGGGACTAGCGGGGGGCCTGGAGATACGCAGTATTTT. Residues: CASSQEAGTSGGPGDTQYF. This chain uses TRBV4-1 with TRBJ2-3; 15 nucleotides match TRBD2. The length of the CDR3 is 19 residues. V lost 0 bases to trimming and J lost 5 bases; unmatched junction nucleotides: 9. Germline CDR1 MGHRA, CDR2 YSYEKL.

This clonotype was detected only a few times. This chain connects TRBV4-2 to TRBJ2-7; 9 bases match TRBD1. The CDR3 is 15 residues long. Germline CDR1 is LGHNA and CDR2 is YNFKEQ. With V trimmed by 1 base and J by 3 bases, 4 bases remained unmatched. CDR3 sequence reads: CASSQGEGQGYEQYF. CDR3 nucleotide sequence: TGTGCCAGCAGCCAAGGGGAGGGACAGGGCTACGAGCAGTACTTC.

V gene TRBV4-1 combines with J gene TRBJ2-7; 8 bases agree with TRBD1. J gave up 7 bases and V 4 bases, and 0 bases lay outside the gene matches. This CDR3 region has 11 residues. CDR1 and CDR2 from the germline V gene are MGHRA and YSYEKL. CDR3 sequence (DNA): TGCGCCAGCAGCCGGGACAGGGAGCAGTACTTC. It encodes CASSRDREQYF.

This sequence joins TRBV29-1 and TRBJ2-1, with D hard to call. CDR3 length: 12 residues. Germline CDR1 SQVTM, CDR2 ANQGSEA. V was clipped by 5 bases and J by 7 bases, with 12 bases between them. CDR3 loop: CSVFSLWNEQFF. CDR3 DNA sequence: TGCAGCGTTTTCAGCCTCTGGAATGAGCAGTTCTTC.

Only a few counts were recorded for this clonotype. This rearrangement joins TRBV27 to TRBJ1-6; 7 bases match TRBD1. The J segment lost 3 bases and the V segment lost 10 bases, leaving 3 bases of the junction unmatched. The germline gives CDR1 MNHEY, CDR2 SMNVEV (reference sequence). The CDR3 length is 13 residues. This CDR3 reads CATGTDYNSPLHF. CDR3 DNA: TGTGCCACCGGGACAGACTATAATTCACCCCTCCACTTT.

The V call is TRBV14, the J call TRBJ2-7; a weak D match, TRBD2 (5 bases). Germline V gene data show CDR1 as SGHDN and CDR2 as FVKESK. V shed 2 bases and J shed 3 bases, with 8 bases lying between them. This CDR3 has 13 residues. The DNA for the CDR3 is TGTGCCAGCAGCCAATCCGCGGGCTACGAGCAGTACTTC. The encoded protein is CASSQSAGYEQYF.

This clonotype was seen many times. The chain combines TRBV9 with TRBJ2-3; 8 bases line up with TRBD2. The V and J ends lost 4 bases and 0 bases, in that order; junction bases with no gene match: 13. There are 18 residues in the CDR3. Germline assignment: CDR1 SGDLS and CDR2 YYNGEE. CDR3 sequence (DNA): TGTGCCAGCAGCCCCCGGGGGGGCCAAACTTTTAGCACAGATACGCAGTATTTT. Translated: CASSPRGGQTFSTDTQYF. The whole variable domain, remainder taken from reference TRBV9 and TRBJ2-3, is DSGVTQTPKHLITATGQRVTLRCSPRSGDLSVYWYQQSLDQGLQFLIQYYNGEERAKGNILERFSAQQFPDLHSELNLSSLELGDSALYFCASSPRGGQTFSTDTQYFGPGTRLTVL.

In its sample, this clonotype was seen many times. The rearrangement uses TRBV5-6 and TRBJ1-4; no reliable D call. CDR1 and CDR2 (germline): SGHDT, YYEEEE. CDR3 length: 12 amino acids. Trimming removed 3 bases at V and 8 bases at J, with 8 bases between. The CDR3 DNA sequence: TGTGCCAGCAGCTCGGACGGAGAAAAACTGTTTTTT. Translation: CASSSDGEKLFF.

This clonotype was observed a handful of times. V gene TRBV19 combines with J gene TRBJ2-7; TRBD2 agrees at 11 bases. Germline values: CDR1 LNHDA, CDR2 SQIVND (reference sequence). Trimming removed 6 bases from V and 2 bases from J; junction bases left unmatched: 6. The CDR3 has 15 residues. The CDR3 region is CASSLGTSGAYEQYF. The CDR3 DNA is TGTGCCAGTAGCCTGGGGACTAGCGGCGCCTACGAGCAGTACTTC.

This clonotype was counted at least ten times. The rearrangement uses TRBV12-3 or TRBV12-4 and TRBJ2-1, with no clear D. Trimming took off 5 bases at V and 3 bases at J, with 14 bases between the two ends. The CDR3 has 15 amino acids. The CDR3 reads CASSPRGASYNEQFF. CDR3 nucleotide sequence: TGTGCCAGCAGTCCCCGCGGAGCCAGCTACAATGAGCAGTTCTTC.

The CDR3 DNA follows: TGTGCCAGCAGTCTGTTGGCGTCCACCTACAATGAGCAGTTCTTC. This gives the protein CASSLLASTYNEQFF. The chain carries TRBV12-3 or TRBV12-4 and TRBJ2-1; unclear D gene. V lost 5 bases, J lost 2 bases, and 13 bases lay in between. The CDR3 has 15 residues.

The chain carries TRBV5-1 and TRBJ2-7, with a weak D call TRBD2 (6 bases). The CDR3 is 15 amino acids. Trimming removed 0 bases from V and 5 bases from J, with 15 bases in between. Per the germline V gene, CDR1 is SGHRS and CDR2 is YFSETQ. The CDR3 DNA is TGCGCCAGCAGCTTGGCAGGCGGGATCGCCCACGAGCAGTACTTC. Its protein is CASSLAGGIAHEQYF.

The V gene is TRBV5-1, the J gene TRBJ2-5, with 16 bases aligning to TRBD2. Germline V gives CDR1 SGHRS, CDR2 YFSETQ. J lost 5 bases, V lost 2 bases, and 9 bases had no gene match. CDR3 length equals 18 residues. In nucleotides, the CDR3 is TGCGCCAGCAGCTTACCTTCGGGACTAGCGGGAGGGCCGGAGACCCAGTACTTC. This encodes CASSLPSGLAGGPETQYF.

The chain is built from TRBV6-1 and TRBJ1-1; D is unclear. Deletions cut 3 bases from V and 0 bases from J, with 8 bases between. CDR1 MNHNS and CDR2 SASEGT come from the germline V gene. This CDR3 is 14 amino acids long. The CDR3 protein is CASSESGMNTEAFF. DNA of the CDR3: TGTGCCAGCAGTGAGTCTGGGATGAACACTGAAGCTTTCTTT.

This clonotype was detected ten times or more. The J gene is TRBJ2-5, the V gene TRBV7-8; D gene uncertain. Trimming pared 3 bases from V and 2 bases from J, leaving 19 bases between. Germline loops: CDR1 SGHVS, CDR2 FQNEAQ. This CDR3 region has 17 residues. The CDR3 here is CASSFNPRGASQETQYF. DNA for the CDR3: TGTGCCAGCAGCTTTAATCCCCGCGGCGCATCTCAAGAGACCCAGTACTTC.

Only a few counts were recorded for this clonotype. The V call is TRBV24-1, the J call TRBJ2-1; the D is unclear. V was clipped by 3 bases and J by 7 bases, with 3 bases between them. Germline V gives CDR1 KGHDR, CDR2 SFDVKD. The CDR3 covers 11 residues. CDR3 nucleotide sequence: TGTGCCACCAGTGATCTAAATGAGCAGTTCTTC. Its translation is CATSDLNEQFF.